The source of this TCR beta chain is a study of T cells in Graves' hyperthyroidism and ophthalmopathy (dated by TCRdb to between 2018 and 2020). Study-wide context: Peripheral blood was sampled at the time of initial diagnosis, prior to any treatment. To identify distinguishing TCR V-J signatures, a discovery cohort of 100 patients was used, comprising 43 with Graves' ophthalmopathy and 57 with stable Graves' hyperthyroidism. An independent validation cohort of 18 to 20 hyperthyroidism patients and 17 patients who later progressed to ophthalmopathy tested prospective prediction of ophthalmopathy. Thyroid tissue and blood T-cell repertoires from about 6 Graves' hyperthyroidism patients were also compared in the study. TCR Vbeta CDR3 sequencing of approximately 140 peripheral blood samples (roughly 43 ophthalmopathy, over 70 hyperthyroidism and approximately 17 progressor patients) is reported in the paper. The 100 or so discovery patients were divided at random into training and test sets in a 7:3 ratio. After sampling, hyperthyroidism patients received methimazole starting at 30 mg daily, and ophthalmopathy patients received high-dose intravenous methylprednisolone. General conclusions and limits of the study: A 13 V-J signature model separated ophthalmopathy from stable hyperthyroidism, with around 91% sensitivity and 81% to 82% specificity in cross-validation and 80%/75% in testing. Blood samples also contained most of the expanded thyroid clonotypes (frequency above 0.001), which suggests that blood repertoires may reflect thyroid immune responses. In validation, the model predicted progression to ophthalmopathy with 55% to 71% sensitivity and about 72% specificity, a median of 6.5 months before onset. No statistical method was used to set the sample size in advance, and investigators knew the group allocation.

This clonotype was counted between two and nine times. The clone's antigen remains unknown. Base qualities are not provided; no much larger clone lies one nucleotide away. The TCR beta CDR3 regions were amplified from RNA transcripts. The first round of RT-PCR for the TCR CDR3 was performed with the HTBI primer set and the Qiagen OneStep RT-PCR kit. A second multiplex PCR round built the libraries, followed by size selection and purification. Sequencing of the libraries was done on an Illumina HiSeq2000 using paired-end 100 bp reads. On the study's bioinformatics: SOAPnuke was used to process the raw data, removing reads that contained adapters or uncalled bases, had a mean Phred below 15, or lacked an exact match to the constant primer or identifier. High-quality paired reads were merged with COPE v1.2.5, and unique nucleotide sequences were defined as clonotypes. MiTCR v1.1 was used to align the clonotypes against IMGT TRBV, TRBD and TRBJ reference segments. Analysis was restricted to V-J combinations with a frequency above 0.0001, which covered roughly 99% of repertoires. A TCS score was defined as the ratio of F50 (clonal expansion) to E x V (chaos), with BLOSUM62-based TCRdist applied between CDR3 peptides within each V-J. Welch's t-statistics and random forest reduced around 520 V-J features to 10 to 15, which were used in a naive Bayes classifier (R e1071). The public reads were reprocessed in TCRdb via fastp at Q25 and MiXCR, keeping in-frame beta chains. Every CDR3 protein is listed once, alongside the most common genes and DNA of its rows. In this record, the V and J calls reflect TCRdb's handling and not the investigators' own analysis. The sample table records 600,000 to 650,000 distinct CDR3 sequences; around 15% of these occur just once. Together, the top ten hold less than 4.5% of the sample.

The CDR3 covers 14 residues, taking in both the cysteine and the phenylalanine. Only the CDR3 part of the read is kept: 42 bases, read in frame from the first base. CDR1 and CDR2, looked up from the germline V gene, are SGHRS and YFSETQ. Germline trimming amounts to 2 bases on V and 4 bases on J, with 4 as the count of junction bases outside the gene matches. Stable Graves' hyperthyroidism was defined as the absence of progression to ophthalmopathy over 18 months of follow-up. Hyperthyroidism patients were newly diagnosed, with disease duration under 2 months, and aged 18 to 65 years. Patients with uncontrolled infections, other autoimmune diseases, pregnancy or lactation were excluded. Diagnoses relied on clinical symptoms, serum thyroxine and TRAb, thyroid ultrasound and orbital computed tomography. PBMCs were isolated from approximately 10 ml of fresh peripheral blood by Ficoll-Paque density gradient centrifugation. Total RNA was extracted using Trizol reagent, and RNA quality was assessed on an Agilent 2100 Bioanalyzer.

The sequence came from a woman aged 25-40 years with Graves' hyperthyroidism. In this chain, TRBV5-1 is recombined with TRBJ1-1; 8 central bases correspond to TRBD1. The sample was blood. The CDR3 amino acid sequence is: CASSFSQGATEAFF. The DNA is TGCGCCAGCAGCTTCAGTCAGGGGGCCACTGAAGCTTTCTTT. The CDR3 plus the reference TRBV5-1 and TRBJ1-1 genes for the other parts give the full variable domain: KAGVTQTPRYLIKTRGQQVTLSCSPISGHRSVSWYQQTPGQGLQFLFEYFSETQRNKGNFPGRFSGRQFSNSRSEMNVSTLELGDSALYLCASSFSQGATEAFFGQGTRLTVV.